This T cell receptor (beta chain) was retrieved from a study of cytomegalovirus exposure and HLA in healthy donors. Across the whole study: The Caucasian-associated ancestry cluster held around 76% of under 450 genotyped donors. Study-wide results and caveats: Owing to their indistinguishability, certain V segments, notably TRBV6-2 and TRBV6-3, were excluded. The investigators catalogued 150 to 200 TCR beta chains as cytomegalovirus-associated.

PCR was performed using 60 Vbeta and 13 Jbeta primers. The data were produced by immunoSEQ multiplex PCR, yet TCRdb's version contains in-frame clones alone and is incomplete. Here the sample spans some 100,000 clones, roughly 70% being singletons. Concerning this clone itself: Its matching antigen is unknown.

The V and J ends lost 2 bases and 0 bases respectively, with 8 bases between them. The CDR3 loop spans 14 amino acids. The germline gives CDR1 LGHNT, CDR2 FRNRAP. All the people who gave samples were healthy bone marrow donors. Input material: PBMCs. The TCR comes from a man between 40 and 49 years old in good health and CMV-seronegative. The chain has TRBV12-5 and TRBJ2-7, with D possibly matching TRBD1 (5 bases). CDR3 in amino acids: CASGLWGSSYEQYF. The CDR3 coding sequence is TGTGCTAGTGGTTTGTGGGGCAGCTCCTACGAGCAGTACTTC.